This note documents a single T cell receptor (beta chain) sequence. Its target is unknown. The sample originates from a study of regulatory T cells in long-lasting Graves disease. Findings and caveats of the study: For persistent Graves' patients, TCR diversity was lower than for newly diagnosed ones. Accuracy might have suffered from few samples.

The CDR3 extends over 17 amino acids. Germline CDR1 MNHEY, CDR2 SMNVEV (reference sequence). Trimming pared 4 bases from V and 8 bases from J, leaving 24 bases between. Time point noted: newly diagnosed GD, antithyroid drugs for less than 3 months. The TCR library used RNA extracted from PBMCs. In this cohort, patients came from an endocrinology department located in Xi'an, China. iRepertoire HTBI primers and Arm-PCR of CDR3 regions built TCR beta libraries. MiXCR, applied by TCRdb to the multiplex PCR reads, yields one record per CDR3 protein. This table has approximately 470,000 distinct CDR3 sequences, about a sixth appearing once. These data are also associated with another study on T cells in Graves' hyperthyroidism and ophthalmopathy.

This clonotype was sampled from a man aged 35 to 55 with Graves disease. The J gene is TRBJ1-5, the V gene TRBV27, with a weak D call TRBD1 (5 bases). The source material was peripheral blood mononuclear cells (PBMCs), sampled at new diagnosis, from a patient treated with antithyroid drugs. This CDR3 reads CASSSNRGVIYEEPQHF. The CDR3 DNA reads TGTGCCAGCAGTTCCAACAGAGGGGTGATTTATGAGGAGCCCCAGCATTTT.